This entry features one T cell receptor beta chain sequence. Its specificity is not known. 13 Jbeta primers and 60 Vbeta primers were used for the PCR. Profiled with immunoSEQ multiplex PCR; TCRdb holds only in-frame clones, not every one. The sample has roughly 120,000 clones; 80% are singletons. This sample was included in a study of cytomegalovirus exposure and HLA in healthy donors. Across the study: A prior study identified 110 million or so unique TCR beta sequences from roughly 180 million T cells. Roughly 85 million unique TCRs from HLA-typed donors made up an early data release.

Study conclusions and caveats: The authors later linked a missense DCLRE1C variant to TCR beta V- and J-gene trimming.

CDR3 size: 13 residues. The germline V and J ends were trimmed by 7 bases and 2 bases, with 10 bases remaining between them. The germline CDR1 and CDR2 sequences are SEHNR and FQNEAQ (reference sequence). The material sequenced was PBMCs. The chain is built from TRBV7-9 and TRBJ2-3, with a weak D call TRBD2 (6 bases). The sequence derives from a man aged 25-40 years in good health and CMV-seronegative. This CDR3 reads CASTGGVTDTQYF. CDR3 coding DNA: TGTGCCAGCACCGGAGGGGTCACAGATACGCAGTATTTT.